A single sample is the source of the 4 T cell receptor beta chains below, sequenced in a study of cytomegalovirus exposure and HLA in healthy donors. PCR was performed using 60 Vbeta and 13 Jbeta primers. Clones were sequenced by immunoSEQ multiplex PCR, and TCRdb holds only the in-frame ones, with some missing. The sample consists of around 200,000 clones, roughly 82% of them appearing once. Specimen: PBMCs. The source of these receptors is a girl aged 2-10 years in good health and CMV-seropositive.

The chain carries TRBV30 and TRBJ2-7; 8 nucleotides line up with TRBD1. Per the germline V gene, CDR1 is GTSNPN and CDR2 is SVGIG (reference sequence). Trimming cost V 8 bases and J 3 bases; bases outside gene matches: 9. The CDR3 spans 13 residues. The DNA for the CDR3 is TGTGCCACCCGACAGGGGAGCCTCTACGAGCAGTACTTC. It translates to CATRQGSLYEQYF. Full variable domain (outside the CDR3, taken from reference TRBV30 and TRBJ2-7): SQTIHQWPATLVQPVGSPLSLECTVEGTSNPNLYWYRQAAGRGLQLLFYSVGIGQISSEVPQNLSASRPQDRQFILSSKKLLLSDSGFYLCATRQGSLYEQYFGPGTRLTVT.

This sequence joins TRBV19 and TRBJ2-7; D unresolved. The germline V gene has CDR1 LNHDA and CDR2 SQIVND (reference sequence). The CDR3 sequence is 12 residues long. The V and J ends lost 9 bases and 3 bases respectively, with 12 bases between them. The CDR3 DNA is TGTGCCAGCACCCAACTATTCTACGAGCAGTACTTC. Translating gives CASTQLFYEQYF.

This clone was detected only once. The chain links TRBV29-1 to TRBJ2-5, with TRBD1 identical over 10 bases. The DNA end is a closer match to TRBJ2-7, so the J assignment may be wrong. Germline V gene data show CDR1 as SQVTM and CDR2 as ANQGSEA. The CDR3 runs 15 residues. The CDR3 DNA reads as TGCAGCGTTGTTCGAGGCGGGACAGGGGCCTACGAGCAGTACTTC. It translates to CSVVRGGTGAYEQYF.

This chain uses TRBV7-9 with TRBJ2-3; 10 nucleotides match TRBD2. CDR1 is SEHNR, CDR2 FQNEAQ, per germline (reference sequence). There are 15 residues in the CDR3. Unmatched junction bases numbered 1, after V lost 3 bases and J lost 1 base. The CDR3 spells CASSLLAGGTDTQYF. CDR3 in DNA: TGTGCCAGCAGCTTGCTAGCGGGGGGCACAGATACGCAGTATTTT.